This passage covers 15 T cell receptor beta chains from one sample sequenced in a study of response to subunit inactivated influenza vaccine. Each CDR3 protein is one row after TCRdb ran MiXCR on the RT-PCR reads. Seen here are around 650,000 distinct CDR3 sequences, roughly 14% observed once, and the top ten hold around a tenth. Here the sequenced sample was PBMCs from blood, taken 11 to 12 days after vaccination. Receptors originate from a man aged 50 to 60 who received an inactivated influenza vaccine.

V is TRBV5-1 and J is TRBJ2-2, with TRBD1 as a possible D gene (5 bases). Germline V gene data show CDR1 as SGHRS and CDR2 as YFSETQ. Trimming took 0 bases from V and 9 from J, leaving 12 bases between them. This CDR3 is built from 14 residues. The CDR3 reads CASSLVQVHRELFF. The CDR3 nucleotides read TGCGCCAGCAGCTTGGTACAGGTCCACCGGGAGCTGTTTTTT.

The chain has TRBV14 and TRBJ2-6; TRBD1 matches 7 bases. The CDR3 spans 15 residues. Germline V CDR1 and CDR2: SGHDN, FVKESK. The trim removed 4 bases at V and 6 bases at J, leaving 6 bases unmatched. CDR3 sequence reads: CASSRDSNSANVLTF. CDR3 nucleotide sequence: TGTGCCAGCAGCCGGGACAGCAATTCGGCCAACGTCCTGACTTTC.

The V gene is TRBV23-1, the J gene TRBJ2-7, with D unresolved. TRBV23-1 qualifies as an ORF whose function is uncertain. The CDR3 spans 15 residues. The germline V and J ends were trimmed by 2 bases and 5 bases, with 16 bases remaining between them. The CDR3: CASSQPGPPKNEQYF. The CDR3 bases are TGCGCCAGCAGTCAACCCGGGCCCCCTAAAAACGAGCAGTACTTC.

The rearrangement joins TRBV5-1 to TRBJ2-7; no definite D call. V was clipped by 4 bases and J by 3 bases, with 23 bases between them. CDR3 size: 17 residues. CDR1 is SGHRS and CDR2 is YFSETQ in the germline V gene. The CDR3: CASSLEMGTVPIYEQYF. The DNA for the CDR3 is TGCGCCAGCAGCCTGGAGATGGGCACGGTCCCAATCTACGAGCAGTACTTC.

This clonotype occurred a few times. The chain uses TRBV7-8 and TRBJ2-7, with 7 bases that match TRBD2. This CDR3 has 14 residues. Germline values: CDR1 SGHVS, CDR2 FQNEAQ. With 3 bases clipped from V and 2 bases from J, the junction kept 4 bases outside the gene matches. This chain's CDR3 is CASSFSGAPYEQYF. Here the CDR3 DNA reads TGTGCCAGCAGCTTCAGCGGGGCGCCCTACGAGCAGTACTTC.

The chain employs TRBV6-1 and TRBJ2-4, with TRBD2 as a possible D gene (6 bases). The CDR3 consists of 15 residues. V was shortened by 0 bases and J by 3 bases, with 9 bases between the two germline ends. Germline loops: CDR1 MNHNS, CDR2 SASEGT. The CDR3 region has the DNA TGTGCCAGCAGTGAAGCGGGAGGTGGCAAAAACATTCAGTACTTC. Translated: CASSEAGGGKNIQYF.

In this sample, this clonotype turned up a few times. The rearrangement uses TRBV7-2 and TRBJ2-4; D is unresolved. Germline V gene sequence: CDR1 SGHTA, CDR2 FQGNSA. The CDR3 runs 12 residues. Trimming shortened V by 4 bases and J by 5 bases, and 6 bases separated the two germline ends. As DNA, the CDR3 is TGTGCCAGCAGCTGGTCGGAAAACATTCAGTACTTC. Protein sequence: CASSWSENIQYF. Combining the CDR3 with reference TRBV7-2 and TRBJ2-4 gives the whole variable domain GAGVSQSPSNKVTEKGKDVELRCDPISGHTALYWYRQSLGQGLEFLIYFQGNSAPDKSGLPSDRFSAERTGGSVSTLTIQRTQQEDSAVYLCASSWSENIQYFGAGTRLSVL.

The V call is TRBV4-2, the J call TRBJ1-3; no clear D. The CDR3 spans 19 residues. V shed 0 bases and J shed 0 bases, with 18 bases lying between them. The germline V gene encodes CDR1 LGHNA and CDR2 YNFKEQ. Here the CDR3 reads CASSQDKLVQPYSGNTIYF. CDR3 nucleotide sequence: TGTGCCAGCAGCCAAGATAAACTGGTTCAGCCCTACTCTGGAAACACCATATATTTT.

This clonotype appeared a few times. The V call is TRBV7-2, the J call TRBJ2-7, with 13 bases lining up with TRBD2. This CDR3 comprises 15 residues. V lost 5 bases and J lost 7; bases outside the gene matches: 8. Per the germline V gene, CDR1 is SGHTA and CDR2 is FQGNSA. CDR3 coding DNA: TGTGCCAGCAGCGCAGGACTAGCGGGGGATGGTGAGCAGTACTTC. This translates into CASSAGLAGDGEQYF.

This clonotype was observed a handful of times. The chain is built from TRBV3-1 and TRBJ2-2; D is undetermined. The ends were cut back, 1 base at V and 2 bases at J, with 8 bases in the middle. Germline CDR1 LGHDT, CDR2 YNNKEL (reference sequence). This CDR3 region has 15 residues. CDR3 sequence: CASSQVPFNTGELFF. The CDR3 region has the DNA TGTGCCAGCAGCCAAGTACCTTTCAACACCGGGGAGCTGTTTTTT.

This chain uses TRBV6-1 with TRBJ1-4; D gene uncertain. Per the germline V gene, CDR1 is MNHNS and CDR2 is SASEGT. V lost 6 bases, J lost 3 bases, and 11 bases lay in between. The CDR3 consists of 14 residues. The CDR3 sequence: CASRERHPNEKLFF. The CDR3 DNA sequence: TGTGCCAGCAGGGAAAGACACCCTAATGAAAAACTGTTTTTT.

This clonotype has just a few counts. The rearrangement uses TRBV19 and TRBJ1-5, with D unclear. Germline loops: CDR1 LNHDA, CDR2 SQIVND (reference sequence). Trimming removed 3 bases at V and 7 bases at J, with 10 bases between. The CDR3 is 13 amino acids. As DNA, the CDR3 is TGTGCCAGTAGTATCCAGGTTAGGCAGCCCCAGCATTTT. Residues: CASSIQVRQPQHF.

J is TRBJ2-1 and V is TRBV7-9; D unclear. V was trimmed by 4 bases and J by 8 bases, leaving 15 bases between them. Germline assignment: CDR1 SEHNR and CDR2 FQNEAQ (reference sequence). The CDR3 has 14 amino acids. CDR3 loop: CASSYAVQWDEQFF. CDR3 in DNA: TGTGCCAGCAGCTACGCAGTACAGTGGGATGAGCAGTTCTTC.

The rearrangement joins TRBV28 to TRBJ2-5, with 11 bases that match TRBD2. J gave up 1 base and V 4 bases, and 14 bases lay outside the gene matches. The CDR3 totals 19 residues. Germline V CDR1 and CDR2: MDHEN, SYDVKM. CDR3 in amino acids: CASSYSGRALYRSQETQYF. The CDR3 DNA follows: TGTGCCAGCAGTTATAGCGGGAGGGCCTTATATCGGTCCCAAGAGACCCAGTACTTC.

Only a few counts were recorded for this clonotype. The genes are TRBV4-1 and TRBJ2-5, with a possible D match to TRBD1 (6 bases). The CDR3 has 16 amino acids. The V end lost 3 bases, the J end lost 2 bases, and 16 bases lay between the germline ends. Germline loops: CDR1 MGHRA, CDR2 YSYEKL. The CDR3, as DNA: TGCGCCAGCAGCCAGGTCCCGGACAGAGAGCAAGAGACCCAGTACTTC. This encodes CASSQVPDREQETQYF.